Shown below are 28 T cell receptor beta chains from a single sample sequenced in a study of human T cells and chemical hapten exposure. Time point of the sample: patch test 2, 6 weeks after DPC sensitization. Treatment: therapeutic diphenylcyclopropenone sensitization with weekly scalp DPC. In TCRdb, the RACE reads were re-called with MiXCR into one record per CDR3 protein. The sample holds around 99,000 distinct CDR3 sequences, approximately 8.8% seen once. The source was whole blood, collected in connection with sensitization to the hapten diphenylcyclopropenone (DPC). These TCRs come from a woman in her forties with alopecia areata. Some clones in this sample may be carry-over from other donors' samples.

This chain uses TRBV2 with TRBJ2-3; 7 bases fit TRBD2. J was trimmed by 2 bases and V by 11 bases; bases with no gene match: 10. The CDR3 sequence is 14 residues long. CDR1 and CDR2 from the germline V gene are SNHLY and FYNNEI. CDR3 residues: CAGRGRDYTDTQYF. CDR3 in DNA: TGTGCCGGAAGGGGACGGGACTACACAGATACGCAGTATTTT.

The chain couples TRBV15 to TRBJ1-1, with D possibly TRBD1 on 5 matching bases. The CDR3 runs to 19 residues. Per the germline V gene, CDR1 is LNHNV and CDR2 is YYDKDF (reference sequence). Trimming shortened V by 1 base and J by 0 bases, and 21 bases separated the two germline ends. CDR3 coding DNA: TGTGCCACCAGCAGAGCCTGGGACCGCACCTCCCCCATGAACACTGAAGCTTTCTTT. Amino acid sequence: CATSRAWDRTSPMNTEAFF.

This clonotype occurred many times. The chain links TRBV11-3 to TRBJ2-1; 7 nucleotides line up with TRBD2. The CDR3 loop spans 14 amino acids. V lost 4 bases, J lost 7 bases, and 7 bases stayed unmatched. Germline values: CDR1 SGHNT, CDR2 YENEEA. This CDR3 is CASSSRDYPNEQFF. For the CDR3, the DNA is TGTGCCAGCAGCTCCCGGGACTACCCTAATGAGCAGTTCTTC.

V and J are TRBV2 and TRBJ2-1; D remains ambiguous. CDR3 size: 14 residues. The germline CDR1 and CDR2 sequences are SNHLY and FYNNEI. The germline V and J ends were trimmed by 8 bases and 4 bases, with 15 bases remaining between them. CDR3: CASQFLRTYNEQFF. The CDR3 DNA reads as TGTGCCAGCCAATTCCTAAGGACGTACAATGAGCAGTTCTTC.

This clonotype was counted a few times. The chain joins TRBV20-1 to TRBJ2-7; D gene unclear. Per the germline V gene, CDR1 is DFQATT and CDR2 is SNEGSKA (reference sequence). V was clipped by 5 bases and J by 6 bases, with 14 bases between them. This CDR3 is built from 12 residues. The CDR3 protein is CSARSSSLEQYF. CDR3 sequence (DNA): TGCAGTGCTCGTTCCTCTAGTCTCGAGCAGTACTTC.

This clonotype came up many times. The genes are TRBV29-1 and TRBJ2-6; D uncertain. CDR1 is SQVTM and CDR2 is ANQGSEA in the germline V gene. The CDR3 spans 17 residues. Trimming pared 7 bases from V and 4 bases from J, leaving 23 bases between. This chain's CDR3 is CSASSRLPFSGANVLTF. CDR3 DNA sequence: TGCAGCGCCTCTTCCCGGCTTCCGTTCTCAGGGGCCAACGTCCTGACTTTC.

The gene calls are TRBV20-1 and TRBJ2-7; possible D gene TRBD2, 7 bases. The CDR3 extends over 15 amino acids. Trimming shortened V by 0 bases and J by 1 base, and 13 bases separated the two germline ends. CDR1 and CDR2 from the germline V gene are DFQATT and SNEGSKA (reference sequence). CDR3: CSARDGGGASYEQYF. The DNA for the CDR3 is TGCAGTGCTAGAGACGGAGGGGGGGCGTCCTACGAGCAGTACTTC.

This clonotype was observed at least ten times. The CDR3 region has the DNA TGCGCCAGCAGCCAAGAGTTCGGTAATCAGCCCCAGCATTTT. Translated, it gives CASSQEFGNQPQHF. The chain combines TRBV4-3 with TRBJ1-5; D is undetermined. The CDR3 has 14 residues. Germline-derived CDR1 and CDR2 are LGHNA and YSLEER. Between the trimmed V and J ends, which lost 0 bases and 4 bases, there was a span of 7 bases.

In its sample, this clonotype was seen a few times. The chain couples TRBV7-2 to TRBJ2-1; no firm D call. Trimming took 2 bases from V and 7 from J, leaving 15 bases between them. Germline V gives CDR1 SGHTA, CDR2 FQGNSA. The CDR3 length is 15 residues. The CDR3: CASSLSWLMGNEQFF. Written as DNA, the CDR3 is TGTGCCAGCAGCTTATCCTGGCTTATGGGAAATGAGCAGTTCTTC. The entire variable domain, with the rest obtained from reference TRBV7-2 and TRBJ2-1, is as follows: GAGVSQSPSNKVTEKGKDVELRCDPISGHTALYWYRQSLGQGLEFLIYFQGNSAPDKSGLPSDRFSAERTGGSVSTLTIQRTQQEDSAVYLCASSLSWLMGNEQFFGPGTRLTVL.

This rearrangement joins TRBV20-1 to TRBJ1-2, with TRBD1 matching 7 bases. J lost 4 bases, V lost 2 bases, and 4 bases had no gene match. The CDR3 consists of 13 residues. The V gene's germline CDR1 is DFQATT and CDR2 SNEGSKA (reference sequence). In DNA, the CDR3 is TGCAGTGCTAGAACAGGGGCCGTCTATGGCTACACCTTC. This codes for CSARTGAVYGYTF.

This clonotype occurred a few times. This chain joins TRBV6-6 and TRBJ1-2; the D gene is possibly TRBD1 (6 bases). Trimming left V 4 bases short and J 7 bases short, with 16 bases between. Looked up from germline, CDR1 is MNHNY and CDR2 is SVGAGI (reference sequence). The CDR3 is 14 residues long. The CDR3 loop is CASSSGGGSRGYTF. The CDR3 coding sequence is TGTGCCAGCAGTTCAGGAGGGGGATCACGTGGCTACACCTTC.

V and J are TRBV28 and TRBJ2-2; 7 bases are shared with TRBD1. The J segment lost 0 bases and the V segment lost 5 bases, leaving 3 bases of the junction unmatched. The CDR3 has 15 residues. Germline values: CDR1 MDHEN, CDR2 SYDVKM. DNA of the CDR3: TGTGCCAGCAGTACCGGGACAGCGAACACCGGGGAGCTGTTTTTT. Translated, it gives CASSTGTANTGELFF.

The rearrangement joins TRBV12-3 or TRBV12-4 to TRBJ1-1; TRBD1 agrees at 7 bases. The CDR3 sequence is 14 residues long. Trimming at V came to 5 bases and at J to 5 bases, leaving 8 bases not matched to a gene. The CDR3: CASSPQGGLTEAFF. The CDR3 DNA is TGTGCCAGCAGTCCCCAGGGGGGTTTGACTGAAGCTTTCTTT.

This clonotype was counted only a few times. In DNA form, the CDR3 reads TGTGCCAGTAGTATAGACGCTCTTTCTACAGATACGCAGTATTTT. Its translation is CASSIDALSTDTQYF. This chain joins TRBV19 and TRBJ2-3; D is unclear. CDR3 length: 15 residues. The germline V and J ends were trimmed by 0 bases and 3 bases, with 10 bases remaining between them. Germline V gives CDR1 LNHDA, CDR2 SQIVND (reference sequence).

This clonotype appeared a few times. At one end, the junction sequence differs from germline, possibly due to a read error. The DNA for the CDR3 is TGTGCTAGCAGCTTTGTCCTAGCGGGGGCCCGAATCTCCTACAATGAGCAGTTCTTC. Protein sequence: CASSFVLAGARISYNEQFF. The chain joins TRBV7-7 to TRBJ2-1; 10 positions match TRBD2. The CDR3 consists of 19 residues. CDR1 and CDR2 (germline): SSHAT, FNYEAQ (reference sequence).

This sequence joins TRBV19 and TRBJ2-1, with D perhaps TRBD2 (6 bases). V was shortened by 9 bases and J by 8 bases, with 14 bases between the two germline ends. Germline V gene data show CDR1 as LNHDA and CDR2 as SQIVND (reference sequence). CDR3 size: 12 residues. The CDR3 sequence is CASKRGVDEQFF. CDR3 sequence (DNA): TGTGCCAGCAAGCGCGGGGTCGATGAGCAGTTCTTC.

This chain uses TRBV12-5 with TRBJ2-5; possibly TRBD1 for D (5 bases). Deletions cut 2 bases from V and 0 bases from J, with 7 bases between. The V gene's germline CDR1 is LGHNT and CDR2 FRNRAP. The CDR3 runs to 14 residues. CDR3 region: CASGLPRDQETQYF. The CDR3 coding sequence is TGTGCTAGTGGTTTGCCCAGGGACCAAGAGACCCAGTACTTC.

This clonotype was counted only a few times. CDR3 protein: CASRAAYEQYF. The DNA of the CDR3 is TGTGCCAGCAGGGCCGCCTACGAGCAGTACTTC. V gene TRBV28 combines with J gene TRBJ2-7, with D unclear. The length of the CDR3 is 11 residues. V was pared by 6 bases and J by 2 bases, with 5 bases between. Germline V CDR1 and CDR2: MDHEN, SYDVKM. The variable domain in full, completed from reference TRBV28 and TRBJ2-7, reads DVKVTQSSRYLVKRTGEKVFLECVQDMDHENMFWYRQDPGLGLRLIYFSYDVKMKEKGDIPEGYSVSREKKERFSLILESASTNQTSMYLCASRAAYEQYFGPGTRLTVT.

At least ten counts were recorded for this clonotype. The chain couples TRBV29-1 to TRBJ1-1; D gene uncertain. The CDR3 loop spans 13 amino acids. V gave up 0 bases and J gave up 6 bases, with 11 bases separating them. The germline V gene has CDR1 SQVTM and CDR2 ANQGSEA. CDR3 nucleotides: TGCAGCGTTGAAGATCGGTCGCTCCCTGAAGCTTTCTTT. Protein: CSVEDRSLPEAFF.

The genes are TRBV12-3 or TRBV12-4 and TRBJ1-1, with D tentatively TRBD1 (5 bases). Trimming stripped 8 bases from V and 10 bases from J, with 17 bases between. CDR3 length: 12 amino acids. The CDR3 coding sequence is TGTGCCAGCCCAAGCGGGGCGAGGGGAGCTTTCTTT. It specifies CASPSGARGAFF.

This clonotype appeared a few times. This chain uses TRBV12-3 or TRBV12-4 with TRBJ2-3, with 9 bases identical to TRBD2. The J segment lost 3 bases and the V segment lost 2 bases, leaving 3 bases of the junction unmatched. The length of the CDR3 is 15 residues. The CDR3 DNA follows: TGTGCCAGCAGTTTAACAGCGGGGGGTACAGATACGCAGTATTTT. It is translated as CASSLTAGGTDTQYF.

Points on this clonotype: This may arise from a read error, as a much more abundant clone is one base away. The chain employs TRBV12-3 or TRBV12-4 and TRBJ1-2, with D perhaps matching TRBD1 (5 bases). CDR3 size: 14 residues. DNA for the CDR3: TGTGCCAGCAGTTTATGGGATAGGGACTATGACTACACCTTC. Protein product: CASSLWDRDYDYTF.

The V gene is TRBV4-3, the J gene TRBJ2-2; 8 bases fit TRBD2. CDR1 LGHNA and CDR2 YSLEER come from the germline V gene. With 1 base clipped from V and 3 bases from J, the junction kept 1 base outside the gene matches. The CDR3 sequence is 15 residues long. The CDR3 region is CASSQGGGYTGELFF. The DNA of the CDR3 is TGCGCCAGCAGCCAAGGCGGGGGGTACACCGGGGAGCTGTTTTTT.

This chain joins TRBV4-1 and TRBJ1-1, with D tentatively TRBD1 (6 bases). The CDR3 contains 16 residues. Trimming took 0 bases from V and 0 from J, leaving 11 bases between them. In germline, CDR1 is MGHRA, CDR2 YSYEKL. The CDR3 loop is CASSQDPQGMNTEAFF. The DNA for the CDR3 is TGCGCCAGCAGCCAAGATCCACAGGGAATGAACACTGAAGCTTTCTTT.

This chain joins TRBV15 and TRBJ2-7, with D possibly TRBD2 on 5 matching bases. The V and J ends lost 0 bases and 0 bases respectively, with 9 bases between them. This CDR3 spans 15 amino acids. Germline V gene sequence: CDR1 LNHNV, CDR2 YYDKDF (reference sequence). The DNA of the CDR3 is TGTGCCACCAGCAGAGATCCGGGGAGCTCCTACGAGCAGTACTTC. This encodes CATSRDPGSSYEQYF.

The chain employs TRBV5-5 and TRBJ1-4; no firm D call. Trimming shortened V by 0 bases and J by 8 bases, and 2 bases separated the two germline ends. The CDR3 has 11 amino acids. Germline values: CDR1 SGHKS, CDR2 YYEKEE (reference sequence). The CDR3 DNA reads TGTGCCAGCAGCTTGGCCGAAAAACTGTTTTTT. Translation gives CASSLAEKLFF.

In its sample, this clonotype was seen many times. The chain has TRBV5-8 and TRBJ1-5; no clear D gene. The CDR3 covers 17 residues. V lost 0 bases to trimming and J lost 0 bases, with 13 bases between them. Germline assignment: CDR1 SGHTS and CDR2 YDEGEE. The chain's CDR3 is CASSLAPAGVSNQPQHF. The CDR3 coding sequence is TGTGCCAGCAGCTTGGCCCCCGCAGGAGTTAGCAATCAGCCCCAGCATTTT.

This clonotype appeared many times. The chain couples TRBV11-2 to TRBJ1-6, with 7 bases fitting TRBD1. CDR3 length: 15 amino acids. Germline loops: CDR1 SGHAT, CDR2 FQNNGV. V gave up 2 bases and J gave up 7 bases; unmatched junction bases: 5. CDR3 nucleotides: TGTGCCAGCAGCTTATCGGGCAGGGGGAATTCACCCCTCCACTTT. Its protein product is CASSLSGRGNSPLHF.